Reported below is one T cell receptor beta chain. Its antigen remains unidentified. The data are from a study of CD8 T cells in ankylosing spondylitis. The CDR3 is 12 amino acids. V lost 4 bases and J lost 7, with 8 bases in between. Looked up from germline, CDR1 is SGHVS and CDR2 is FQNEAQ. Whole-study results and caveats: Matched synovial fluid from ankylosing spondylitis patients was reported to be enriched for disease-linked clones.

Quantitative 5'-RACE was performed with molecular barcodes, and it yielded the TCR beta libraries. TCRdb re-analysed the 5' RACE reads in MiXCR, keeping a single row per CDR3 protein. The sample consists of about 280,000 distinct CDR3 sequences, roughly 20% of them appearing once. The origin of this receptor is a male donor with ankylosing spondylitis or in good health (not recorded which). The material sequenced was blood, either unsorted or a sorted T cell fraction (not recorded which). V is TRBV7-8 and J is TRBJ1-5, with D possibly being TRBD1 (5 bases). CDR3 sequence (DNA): TGTGCCAGCAGCTCCGAGGGGCAGCCCCAGCATTTT. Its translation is CASSSEGQPQHF.